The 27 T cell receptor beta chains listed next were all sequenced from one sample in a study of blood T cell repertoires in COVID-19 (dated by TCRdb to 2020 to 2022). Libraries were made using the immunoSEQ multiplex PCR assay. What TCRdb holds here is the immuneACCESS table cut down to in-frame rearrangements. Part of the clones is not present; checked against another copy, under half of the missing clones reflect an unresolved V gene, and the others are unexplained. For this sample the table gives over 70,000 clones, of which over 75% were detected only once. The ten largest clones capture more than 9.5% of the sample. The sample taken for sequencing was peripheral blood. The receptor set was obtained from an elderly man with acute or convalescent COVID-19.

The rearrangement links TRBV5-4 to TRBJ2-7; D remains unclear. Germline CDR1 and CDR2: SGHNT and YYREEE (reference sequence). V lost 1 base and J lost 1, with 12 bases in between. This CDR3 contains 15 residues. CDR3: CASSLYYAGSYEQYF. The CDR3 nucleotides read TGTGCCAGCAGCTTGTACTACGCCGGATCCTACGAGCAGTACTTC.

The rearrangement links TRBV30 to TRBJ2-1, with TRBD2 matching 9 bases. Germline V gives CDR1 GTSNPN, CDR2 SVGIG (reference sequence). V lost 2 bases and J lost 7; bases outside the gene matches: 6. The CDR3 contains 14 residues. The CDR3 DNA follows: TGTGCCTGGAGTACGGCGGGAGGGCCGAATGAGCAGTTCTTC. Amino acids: CAWSTAGGPNEQFF.

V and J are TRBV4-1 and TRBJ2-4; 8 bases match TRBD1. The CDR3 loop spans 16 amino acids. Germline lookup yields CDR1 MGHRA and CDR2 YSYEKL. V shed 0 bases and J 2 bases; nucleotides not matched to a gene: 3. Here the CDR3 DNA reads TGCGCCAGCAGCCAAGATTCAGGGGGCACCAAAAACATTCAGTACTTC. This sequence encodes CASSQDSGGTKNIQYF.

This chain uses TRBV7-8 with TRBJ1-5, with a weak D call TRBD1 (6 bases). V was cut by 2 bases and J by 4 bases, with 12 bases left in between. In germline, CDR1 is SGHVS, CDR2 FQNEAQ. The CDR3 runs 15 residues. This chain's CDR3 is CASSLTQGNNQPQHF. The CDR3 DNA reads TGTGCCAGCAGCTTAACACAGGGAAATAATCAGCCCCAGCATTTT. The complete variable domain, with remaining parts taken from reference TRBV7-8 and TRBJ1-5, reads GAGVSQSPRYKVAKRGQDVALRCDPISGHVSLFWYQQALGQGPEFLTYFQNEAQLDKSGLPSDRFFAERPEGSVSTLKIQRTQQEDSAVYLCASSLTQGNNQPQHFGDGTRLSIL.

The CDR3 DNA reads TGCGCCAGCAGCCAAGTCTCCTCTAGCGGACTCTACGAGCAGTACTTC. Residues: CASSQVSSSGLYEQYF. This chain joins TRBV4-1 and TRBJ2-7, with 7 bases lining up with TRBD2. The germline V gene encodes CDR1 MGHRA and CDR2 YSYEKL. CDR3 length equals 16 residues. Trimming took 1 base from V and 3 from J; bases not matched to a gene: 9.

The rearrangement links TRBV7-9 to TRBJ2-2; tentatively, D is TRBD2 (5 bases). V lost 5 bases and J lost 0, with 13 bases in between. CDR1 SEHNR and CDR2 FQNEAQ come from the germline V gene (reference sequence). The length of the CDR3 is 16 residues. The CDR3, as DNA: TGTGCCAGCAGCCAACGGGGTGGCGCGAACACCGGGGAGCTGTTTTTT. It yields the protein CASSQRGGANTGELFF.

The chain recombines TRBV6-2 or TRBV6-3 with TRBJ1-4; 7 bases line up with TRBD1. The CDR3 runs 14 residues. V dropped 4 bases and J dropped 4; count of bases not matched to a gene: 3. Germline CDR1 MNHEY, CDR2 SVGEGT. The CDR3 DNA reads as TGTGCCAGCAGTTGGAGGGGGCGTAATGAAAAACTGTTTTTT. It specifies CASSWRGRNEKLFF.

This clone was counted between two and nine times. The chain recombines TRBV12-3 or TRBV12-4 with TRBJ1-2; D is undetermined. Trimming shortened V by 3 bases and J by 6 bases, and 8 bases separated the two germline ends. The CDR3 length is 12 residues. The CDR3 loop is CASSLRLNGYTF. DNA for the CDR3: TGTGCCAGCAGTTTGAGGCTAAATGGCTACACCTTC.

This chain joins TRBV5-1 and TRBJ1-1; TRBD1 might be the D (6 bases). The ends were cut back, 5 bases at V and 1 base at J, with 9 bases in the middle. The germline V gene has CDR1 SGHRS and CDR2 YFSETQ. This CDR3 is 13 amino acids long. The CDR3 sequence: CASREQGNTEAFF. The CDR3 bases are TGCGCCAGCAGGGAACAGGGGAACACTGAAGCTTTCTTT.

DNA for the CDR3: TGTGCCAGTAGCCAAGGACAGGGGGTTAATTCACCCCTCCACTTT. The encoded protein is CASSQGQGVNSPLHF. The gene calls are TRBV19 and TRBJ1-6; 10 bases line up with TRBD1. This CDR3 contains 15 residues. Germline V lookup: CDR1 LNHDA, CDR2 SQIVND (reference sequence). With 6 bases clipped from V and 6 bases from J, the junction kept 5 bases outside the gene matches.

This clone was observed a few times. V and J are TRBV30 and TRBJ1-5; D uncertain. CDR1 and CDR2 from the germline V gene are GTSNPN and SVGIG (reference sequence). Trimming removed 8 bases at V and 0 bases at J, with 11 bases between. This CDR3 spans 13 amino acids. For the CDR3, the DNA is TGTGCCGCCAAAACTTATAGCAATCAGCCCCAGCATTTT. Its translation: CAAKTYSNQPQHF.

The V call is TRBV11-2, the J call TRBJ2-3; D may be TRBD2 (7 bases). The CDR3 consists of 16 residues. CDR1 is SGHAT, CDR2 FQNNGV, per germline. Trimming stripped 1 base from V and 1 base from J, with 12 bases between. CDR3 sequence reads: CASSLGGGGGTDTQYF. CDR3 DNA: TGTGCCAGCAGCTTAGGGGGCGGGGGCGGCACAGATACGCAGTATTTT.

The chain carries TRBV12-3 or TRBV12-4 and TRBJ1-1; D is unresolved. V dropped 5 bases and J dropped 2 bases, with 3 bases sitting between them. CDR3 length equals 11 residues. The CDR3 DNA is TGTGCCAGCAGTCCAAACACTGAAGCTTTCTTT. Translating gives CASSPNTEAFF.

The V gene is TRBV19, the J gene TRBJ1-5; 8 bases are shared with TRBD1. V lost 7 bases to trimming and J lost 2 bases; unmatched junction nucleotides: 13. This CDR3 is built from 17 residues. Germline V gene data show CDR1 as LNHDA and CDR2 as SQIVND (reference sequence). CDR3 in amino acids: CASTSRTGLMGNQPQHF. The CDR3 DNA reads TGTGCCAGTACCTCTAGGACAGGGCTGATGGGCAATCAGCCCCAGCATTTT. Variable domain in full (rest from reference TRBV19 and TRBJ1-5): DGGITQSPKYLFRKEGQNVTLSCEQNLNHDAMYWYRQDPGQGLRLIYYSQIVNDFQKGDIAEGYSVSREKKESFPLTVTSAQKNPTAFYLCASTSRTGLMGNQPQHFGDGTRLSIL.

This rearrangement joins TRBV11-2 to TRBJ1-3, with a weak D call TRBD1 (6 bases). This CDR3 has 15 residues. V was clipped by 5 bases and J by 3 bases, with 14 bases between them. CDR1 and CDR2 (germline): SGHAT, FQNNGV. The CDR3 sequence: CASSDTGLGGNTIYF. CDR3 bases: TGTGCCAGCAGCGACACAGGGTTGGGTGGAAACACCATATATTTT.

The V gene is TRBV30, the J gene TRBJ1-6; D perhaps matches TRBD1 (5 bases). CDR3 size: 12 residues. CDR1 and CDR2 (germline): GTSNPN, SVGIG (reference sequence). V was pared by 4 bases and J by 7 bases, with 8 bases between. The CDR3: CAWTGWNSPLHF. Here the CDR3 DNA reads TGTGCCTGGACAGGGTGGAATTCACCCCTCCACTTT.

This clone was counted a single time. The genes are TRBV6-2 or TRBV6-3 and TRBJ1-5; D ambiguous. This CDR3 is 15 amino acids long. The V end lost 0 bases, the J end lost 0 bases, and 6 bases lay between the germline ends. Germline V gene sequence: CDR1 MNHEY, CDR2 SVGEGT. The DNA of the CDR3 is TGTGCCAGCAGTTACTCGATCGGTAGCAATCAGCCCCAGCATTTT. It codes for CASSYSIGSNQPQHF.

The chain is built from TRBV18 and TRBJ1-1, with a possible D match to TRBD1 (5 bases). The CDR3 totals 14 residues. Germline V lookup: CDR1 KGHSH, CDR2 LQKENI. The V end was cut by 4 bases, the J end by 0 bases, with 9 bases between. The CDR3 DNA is TGTGCCAGCTCACTGGACACCCTGAACACTGAAGCTTTCTTT. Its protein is CASSLDTLNTEAFF.

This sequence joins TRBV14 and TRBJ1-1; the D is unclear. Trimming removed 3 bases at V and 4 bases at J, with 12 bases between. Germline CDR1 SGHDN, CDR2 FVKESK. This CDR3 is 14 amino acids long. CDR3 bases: TGTGCCAGCAGCCACCTGTCTCGGAGCACTGAAGCTTTCTTT. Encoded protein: CASSHLSRSTEAFF.

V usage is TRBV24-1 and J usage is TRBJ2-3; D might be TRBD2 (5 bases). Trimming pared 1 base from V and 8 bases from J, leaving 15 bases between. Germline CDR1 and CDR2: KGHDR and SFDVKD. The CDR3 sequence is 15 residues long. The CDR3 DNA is TGTGCCACCAGTGATTTAATCGGGGAGATCTCTACGCAGTATTTT. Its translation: CATSDLIGEISTQYF.

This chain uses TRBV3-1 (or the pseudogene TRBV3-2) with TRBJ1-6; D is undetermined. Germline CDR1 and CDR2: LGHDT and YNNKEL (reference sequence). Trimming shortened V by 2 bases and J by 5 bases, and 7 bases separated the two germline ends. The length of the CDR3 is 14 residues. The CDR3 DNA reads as TGTGCCAGCAGCCAACCGCAGGATAATTCACCCCTCCACTTT. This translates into CASSQPQDNSPLHF.

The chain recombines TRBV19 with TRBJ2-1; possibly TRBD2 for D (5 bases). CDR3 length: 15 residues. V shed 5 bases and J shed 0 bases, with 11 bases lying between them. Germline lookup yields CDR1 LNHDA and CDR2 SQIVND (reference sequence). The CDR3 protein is CASSPSSRSYNEQFF. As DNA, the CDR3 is TGTGCCAGTAGTCCCTCTAGCCGCTCCTACAATGAGCAGTTCTTC.

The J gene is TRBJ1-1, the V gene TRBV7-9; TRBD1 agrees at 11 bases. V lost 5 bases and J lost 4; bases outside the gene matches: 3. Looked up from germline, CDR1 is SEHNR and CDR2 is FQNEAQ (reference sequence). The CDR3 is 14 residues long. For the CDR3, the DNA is TGTGCCAGCAGCCGGGACAGGGGGAGCACTGAAGCTTTCTTT. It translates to CASSRDRGSTEAFF.

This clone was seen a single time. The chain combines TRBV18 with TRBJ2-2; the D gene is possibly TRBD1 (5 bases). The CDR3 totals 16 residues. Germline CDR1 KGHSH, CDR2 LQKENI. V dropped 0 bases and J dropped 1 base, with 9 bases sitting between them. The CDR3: CASSPPQGWNTGELFF. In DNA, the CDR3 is TGTGCCAGCTCACCACCTCAGGGTTGGAACACCGGGGAGCTGTTTTTT.

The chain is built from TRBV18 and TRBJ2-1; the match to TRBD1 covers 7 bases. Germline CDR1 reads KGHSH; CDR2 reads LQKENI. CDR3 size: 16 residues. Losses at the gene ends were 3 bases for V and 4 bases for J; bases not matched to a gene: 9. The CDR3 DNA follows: TGTGCCAGCTCACCGCCAGGGGGTTCGGAATACAATGAGCAGTTCTTC. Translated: CASSPPGGSEYNEQFF.

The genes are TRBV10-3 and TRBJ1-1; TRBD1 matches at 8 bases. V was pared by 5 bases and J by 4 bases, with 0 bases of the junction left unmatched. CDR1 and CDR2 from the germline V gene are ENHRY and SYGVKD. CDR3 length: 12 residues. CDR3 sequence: CAISTGGTEAFF. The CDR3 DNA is TGTGCCATCAGTACAGGGGGCACTGAAGCTTTCTTT.

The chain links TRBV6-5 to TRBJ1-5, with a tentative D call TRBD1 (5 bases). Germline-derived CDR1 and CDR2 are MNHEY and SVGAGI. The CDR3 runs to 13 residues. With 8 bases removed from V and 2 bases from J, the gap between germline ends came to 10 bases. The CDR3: CASQGGGNQPQHF. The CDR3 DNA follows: TGTGCCAGCCAGGGAGGGGGCAATCAGCCCCAGCATTTT.